Presented here are 26 T cell receptor beta chains from one specimen sequenced in a study of blood T cell repertoires in COVID-19 (dated by TCRdb to the early 2020s). Library prep was done by the immunoSEQ multiplex PCR assay. TCRdb took this table from immuneACCESS and kept in-frame rearrangements with V and J called. Such tables lack part of the clones; where checked against another copy, unresolved V genes explain under half of the gap, and the rest is unexplained. This sample is represented by a few hundred thousand clones; approximately 90% of them were singletons. 3.7% of the sample is held by the ten biggest clonotypes. The sequencing sample was made of peripheral blood. Receptor source: a woman in her forties with acute or convalescent COVID-19.

The chain couples TRBV6-6 to TRBJ1-3; TRBD1 might be the D (5 bases). The CDR3 runs 15 residues. With 0 bases removed from V and 8 bases from J, the gap between germline ends came to 14 bases. CDR1 MNHNY and CDR2 SVGAGI come from the germline V gene (reference sequence). The CDR3: CASSYSIGRGDTIYF. CDR3 in DNA: TGTGCCAGCAGTTACTCGATCGGAAGGGGTGACACCATATATTTT.

The chain combines TRBV6-5 with TRBJ2-2; TRBD1 agrees at 9 bases. CDR1 and CDR2 (germline): MNHEY, SVGAGI. Unmatched junction bases numbered 2, after V lost 6 bases and J lost 3 bases. The CDR3 is 14 amino acids. CDR3: CASRHRGHTGELFF. In DNA, the CDR3 is TGTGCCAGCAGGCACAGGGGGCACACCGGGGAGCTGTTTTTT.

This chain uses TRBV19 with TRBJ1-5, with TRBD1 matching over 8 bases. Germline assignment: CDR1 LNHDA and CDR2 SQIVND (reference sequence). J was trimmed by 5 bases and V by 5 bases; bases with no gene match: 5. The CDR3 consists of 14 residues. The CDR3 DNA sequence: TGTGCCAGTAGTTCCGGACAGGGATATCAGCCCCAGCATTTT. Protein sequence: CASSSGQGYQPQHF.

Concerning this clone: The sample has other DNA sequences that encode this CDR3 too. This rearrangement joins TRBV4-1 to TRBJ1-4, with a possible D match to TRBD1 (5 bases). CDR1 is MGHRA, CDR2 YSYEKL, per germline. The CDR3 is 14 amino acids. The V end was cut by 0 bases, the J end by 3 bases, with 5 bases between. CDR3 in amino acids: CASSQEGPNEKLFF. The CDR3 coding sequence is TGCGCCAGCAGCCAAGAGGGGCCTAATGAAAAACTGTTTTTT.

J is TRBJ1-3 and V is TRBV7-3; D is unresolved. Trimming pared 6 bases from V and 7 bases from J, leaving 16 bases between. Germline CDR1 is SGHTA and CDR2 is FQGTGA. The CDR3 length is 14 residues. CDR3 loop: CASSSEGGWNTIYF. The CDR3 DNA reads as TGTGCCAGCAGTTCTGAGGGCGGGTGGAACACCATATATTTT.

The chain uses TRBV7-2 and TRBJ2-1, with TRBD2 identical over 7 bases. This CDR3 has 15 residues. V lost 5 bases and J lost 6; bases outside the gene matches: 10. Germline CDR1 and CDR2: SGHTA and FQGNSA. DNA of the CDR3: TGTGCCAGCAGCCCGGGGGGAAACAAGTTCAATGAGCAGTTCTTC. This translates into CASSPGGNKFNEQFF.

The rearrangement links TRBV6-5 to TRBJ2-3; maybe TRBD1 (6 bases). The CDR3 covers 15 residues. The germline CDR1 and CDR2 sequences are MNHEY and SVGAGI. Trimming took 0 bases from V and 6 from J, leaving 13 bases between them. Written as DNA, the CDR3 is TGTGCCAGCAGTTACTCGGGGACAATCCCCGATACGCAGTATTTT. It codes for CASSYSGTIPDTQYF.

This chain uses TRBV14 with TRBJ1-1; no clear D gene. The CDR3 spans 12 residues. V lost 3 bases to trimming and J lost 14 bases, with 16 bases between them. Germline CDR1 SGHDN, CDR2 FVKESK. DNA of the CDR3: TGTGCCAGCAGCCATTTAAAACGAGGCGCATTCTTT. Residues: CASSHLKRGAFF. The full variable domain, in which reference TRBV14 and TRBJ1-1 provide the parts outside the CDR3, is EAGVTQFPSHSVIEKGQTVTLRCDPISGHDNLYWYRRVMGKEIKFLLHFVKESKQDESGMPNNRFLAERTGGTYSTLKVQPAELEDSGVYFCASSHLKRGAFFGQGTRLTVV.

The rearrangement joins TRBV27 to TRBJ2-2; 10 bases agree with TRBD2. This CDR3 has 15 residues. J was trimmed by 6 bases and V by 2 bases; bases with no gene match: 3. CDR1 MNHEY and CDR2 SMNVEV come from the germline V gene (reference sequence). For the CDR3, the DNA is TGTGCCAGCAGTTTAGGGGGGACTAGCGCCGGGGAGCTGTTTTTT. Translation gives CASSLGGTSAGELFF.

This rearrangement joins TRBV5-4 to TRBJ1-2; D unclear. The CDR3 runs to 13 residues. V shed 0 bases and J shed 2 bases, with 5 bases lying between them. Germline CDR1 and CDR2: SGHNT and YYREEE (reference sequence). The CDR3 spells CASSLDMNYGYTF. The CDR3 coding sequence is TGTGCCAGCAGCTTGGACATGAACTATGGCTACACCTTC.

This chain connects TRBV9 to TRBJ2-3; D may be TRBD2 (7 bases). Germline CDR1 SGDLS, CDR2 YYNGEE. The CDR3 consists of 15 residues. Trimming cost V 3 bases and J 1 base, with 12 bases left between them. CDR3 DNA: TGTGCCAGCAGCGAGCGGGGACACCGCACAGATACGCAGTATTTT. This gives the protein CASSERGHRTDTQYF.

This clone appeared once. The V and J genes are TRBV19 and TRBJ1-2; possibly TRBD1 for D (5 bases). The CDR3 totals 14 residues. V was shortened by 11 bases and J by 10 bases, with 26 bases between the two germline ends. Looked up from germline, CDR1 is LNHDA and CDR2 is SQIVND (reference sequence). The CDR3: CASKAGQSSTDYTF. CDR3 sequence (DNA): TGTGCCTCTAAAGCAGGGCAAAGCTCAACGGACTACACCTTC. The full variable domain, completed using reference TRBV19 and TRBJ1-2, is DGGITQSPKYLFRKEGQNVTLSCEQNLNHDAMYWYRQDPGQGLRLIYYSQIVNDFQKGDIAEGYSVSREKKESFPLTVTSAQKNPTAFYLCASKAGQSSTDYTFGSGTRLTVV.

CDR3 nucleotides: TGTGCCAGCAGCCAAGGTGGCGGACAGATCCTAAACTATGGCTACACCTTC. It is translated as CASSQGGGQILNYGYTF. The gene calls are TRBV14 and TRBJ1-2; the D gene is possibly TRBD1 (6 bases). CDR3 length: 17 residues. Trimming cost V 1 base and J 2 bases, with 17 bases left between them. Germline loops: CDR1 SGHDN, CDR2 FVKESK.

The rearrangement joins TRBV9 to TRBJ1-5; TRBD1 matches 7 bases. V gave up 0 bases and J gave up 5 bases; unmatched junction bases: 5. This CDR3 region has 15 residues. The germline V gene has CDR1 SGDLS and CDR2 YYNGEE. The CDR3 protein is CASSVGQGWHQPQHF. The CDR3, as DNA: TGTGCCAGCAGCGTAGGACAGGGATGGCATCAGCCCCAGCATTTT.

The rearrangement uses TRBV5-1 and TRBJ1-6; weak D call: TRBD1 (5 bases). The CDR3 contains 14 residues. V was trimmed by 4 bases and J by 7 bases, leaving 12 bases between them. Germline assignment: CDR1 SGHRS and CDR2 YFSETQ. This CDR3 is CASSVDRRNSPLHF. The CDR3 bases are TGCGCCAGCAGCGTTGACAGAAGAAATTCACCCCTCCACTTT.

This chain connects TRBV28 to TRBJ1-2, with D uncertain. V lost 1 base and J 8 bases, leaving 5 bases between the germline ends. The length of the CDR3 is 11 residues. Germline loops: CDR1 MDHEN, CDR2 SYDVKM. In DNA, the CDR3 is TGTGCCAGCAGTTTATCCGGGGGCTACACCTTC. It is translated as CASSLSGGYTF.

This clone was observed a handful of times. The rearrangement uses TRBV7-8 and TRBJ1-1; TRBD1 might be the D (5 bases). Trimming took off 5 bases at V and 8 bases at J, with 12 bases between the two ends. CDR1 and CDR2 from the germline V gene are SGHVS and FQNEAQ. This CDR3 contains 12 residues. Written as DNA, the CDR3 is TGTGCCAGCAGCGCATGGGAGGGGGAAGCTTTCTTT. Its protein is CASSAWEGEAFF.

The chain combines TRBV25-1 with TRBJ1-4; no reliable D call. V gave up 3 bases and J gave up 5 bases, with 10 bases separating them. CDR1 is MGHDK, CDR2 SYGVNS, per germline. This CDR3 contains 14 residues. CDR3 sequence: CASSEGEMNEKLFF. In DNA, the CDR3 is TGTGCCAGCAGTGAGGGAGAGATGAATGAAAAACTGTTTTTT.

The chain recombines TRBV12-5 with TRBJ2-5; the D gene is possibly TRBD2 (7 bases). Per germline, CDR1 LGHNT and CDR2 FRNRAP. The V gene lost 7 bases and the J gene lost 5 bases, with 14 bases spanning the gap. This CDR3 has 13 residues. CDR3 sequence: CASAGGGAETQYF. In nucleotides, the CDR3 is TGTGCTAGTGCCGGAGGGGGGGCGGAGACCCAGTACTTC.

The V and J genes are TRBV2 and TRBJ2-5; 10 positions agree with TRBD2. With 0 bases clipped from V and 0 bases from J, the junction kept 4 bases outside the gene matches. The V gene's germline CDR1 is SNHLY and CDR2 FYNNEI. CDR3 length equals 17 residues. The CDR3 bases are TGTGCCAGCAGTGAAGCGATCCTAGCGGGGGACCAAGAGACCCAGTACTTC. Translating it yields CASSEAILAGDQETQYF.

The rearrangement joins TRBV6-6 to TRBJ2-5; D gene uncertain. Germline V gives CDR1 MNHNY, CDR2 SVGAGI (reference sequence). Trimming cost V 7 bases and J 2 bases, with 11 bases left between them. The CDR3 runs 13 residues. DNA for the CDR3: TGTGCCAGCACCCTACCTGGTCAAGAGACCCAGTACTTC. Its translation is CASTLPGQETQYF.

This clone occurred once. The rearrangement joins TRBV6-5 to TRBJ1-2; possible D gene TRBD1, 5 bases. The V and J ends lost 7 bases and 7 bases respectively, with 22 bases between them. Germline assignment: CDR1 MNHEY and CDR2 SVGAGI. The CDR3 totals 15 residues. The CDR3 nucleotides read TGTGCCAGCACTAACCGGACAAGGACCACACGTGGCTACACCTTC. It translates to CASTNRTRTTRGYTF.

J is TRBJ2-5 and V is TRBV18; D is undetermined. The CDR3 extends over 14 amino acids. V shed 0 bases and J shed 5 bases, with 10 bases lying between them. The germline V gene encodes CDR1 KGHSH and CDR2 LQKENI. CDR3 protein: CASSPPARWETQYF. CDR3 nucleotides: TGTGCCAGCTCACCACCGGCCAGGTGGGAGACCCAGTACTTC.

This clone was seen only a few times. This rearrangement joins TRBV6-6 to TRBJ2-7; no firm D call. Germline lookup yields CDR1 MNHNY and CDR2 SVGAGI (reference sequence). V lost 4 bases and J lost 4, with 8 bases in between. The CDR3 length is 12 residues. The CDR3 is CASSSGDYEQYV. The CDR3 bases are TGTGCCAGCAGTTCCGGAGATTACGAGCAGTACGTC.

V gene TRBV3-1 (or the pseudogene TRBV3-2) combines with J gene TRBJ1-1, with no clear D. This CDR3 contains 11 residues. V was pared by 1 base and J by 11 bases, with 8 bases between. CDR1 and CDR2 from the germline V gene are LGHDT and YNNKEL (reference sequence). CDR3 sequence (DNA): TGTGCCAGCAGCCAAGCGAGCAACGCTTTCTTT. It translates to CASSQASNAFF.

The chain joins TRBV7-9 to TRBJ2-7, with TRBD2 as a possible D gene (5 bases). The V and J ends lost 6 bases and 4 bases respectively, with 16 bases between them. Germline V gene lookup returns CDR1 SEHNR and CDR2 FQNEAQ (reference sequence). CDR3 size: 14 residues. The CDR3 region is CASSFAGRGYEQYV. CDR3 nucleotide sequence: TGTGCCAGCAGTTTTGCGGGTCGGGGATACGAGCAGTACGTC.